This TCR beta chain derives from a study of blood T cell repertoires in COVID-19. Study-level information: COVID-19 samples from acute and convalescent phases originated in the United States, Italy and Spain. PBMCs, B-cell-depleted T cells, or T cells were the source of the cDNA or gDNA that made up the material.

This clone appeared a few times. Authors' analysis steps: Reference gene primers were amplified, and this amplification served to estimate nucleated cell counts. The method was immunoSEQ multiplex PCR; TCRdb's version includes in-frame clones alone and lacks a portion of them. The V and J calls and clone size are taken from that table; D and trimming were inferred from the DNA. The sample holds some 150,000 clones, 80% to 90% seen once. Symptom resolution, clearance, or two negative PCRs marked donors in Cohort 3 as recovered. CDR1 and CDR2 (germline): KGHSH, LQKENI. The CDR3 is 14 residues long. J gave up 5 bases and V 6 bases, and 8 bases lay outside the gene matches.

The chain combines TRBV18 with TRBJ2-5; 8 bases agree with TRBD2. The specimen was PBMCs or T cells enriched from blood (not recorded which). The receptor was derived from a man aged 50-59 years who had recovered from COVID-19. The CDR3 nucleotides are TGTGCCAGCTCGACTGCGGGGGGTCATGAGACCCAGTACTTC. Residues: CASSTAGGHETQYF.